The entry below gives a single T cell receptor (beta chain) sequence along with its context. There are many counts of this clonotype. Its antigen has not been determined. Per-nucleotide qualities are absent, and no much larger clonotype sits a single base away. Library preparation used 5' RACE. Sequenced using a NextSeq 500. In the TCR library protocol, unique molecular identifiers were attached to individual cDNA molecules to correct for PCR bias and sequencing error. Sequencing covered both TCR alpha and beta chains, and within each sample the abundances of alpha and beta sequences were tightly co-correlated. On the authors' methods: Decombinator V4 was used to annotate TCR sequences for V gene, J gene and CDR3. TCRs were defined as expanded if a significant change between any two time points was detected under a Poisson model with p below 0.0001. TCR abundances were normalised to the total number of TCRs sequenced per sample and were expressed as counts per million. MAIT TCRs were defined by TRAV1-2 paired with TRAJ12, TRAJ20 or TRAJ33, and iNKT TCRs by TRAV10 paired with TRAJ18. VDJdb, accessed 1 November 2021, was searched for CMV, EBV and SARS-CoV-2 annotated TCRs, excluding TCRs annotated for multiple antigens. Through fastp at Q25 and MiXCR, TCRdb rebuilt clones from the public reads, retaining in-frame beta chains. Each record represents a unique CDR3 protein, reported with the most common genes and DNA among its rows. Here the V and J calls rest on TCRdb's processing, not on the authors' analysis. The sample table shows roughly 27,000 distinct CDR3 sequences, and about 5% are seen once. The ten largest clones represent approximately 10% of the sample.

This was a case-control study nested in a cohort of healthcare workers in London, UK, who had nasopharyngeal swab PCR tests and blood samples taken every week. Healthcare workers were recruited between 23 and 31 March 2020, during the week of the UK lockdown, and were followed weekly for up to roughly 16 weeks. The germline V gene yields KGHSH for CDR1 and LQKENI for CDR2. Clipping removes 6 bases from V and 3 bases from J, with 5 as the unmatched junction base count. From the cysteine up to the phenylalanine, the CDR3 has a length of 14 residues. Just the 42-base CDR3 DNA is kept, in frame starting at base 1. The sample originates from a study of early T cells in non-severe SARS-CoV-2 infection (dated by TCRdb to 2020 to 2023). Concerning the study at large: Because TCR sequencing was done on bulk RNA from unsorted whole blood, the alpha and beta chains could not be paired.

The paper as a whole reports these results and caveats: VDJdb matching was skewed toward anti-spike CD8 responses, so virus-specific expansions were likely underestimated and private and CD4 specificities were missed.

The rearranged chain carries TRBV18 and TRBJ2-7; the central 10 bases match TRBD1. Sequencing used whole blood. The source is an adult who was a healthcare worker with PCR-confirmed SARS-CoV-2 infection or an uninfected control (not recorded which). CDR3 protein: CASSKDRGHYEQYF. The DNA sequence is TGTGCCAGCTCCAAAGACAGGGGGCACTACGAGCAGTACTTC.